Each of the 29 T cell receptor beta chains below was sequenced from the same sample in a study of a mutant IDH1 vaccine in newly diagnosed glioma. Time point here: week 35, safety follow-up. Each dose delivered 300 ug of mutant IDH1 20-mer peptide subcutaneously with imiquimod. The data were produced by immunoSEQ multiplex PCR, yet TCRdb's version contains in-frame clones alone and is incomplete. This sample has roughly 60,000 clones, with roughly 71% found just once. Antigens of these TCRs are unknown. Sequenced material: PBMCs, taken from a glioma patient whose treatment included an IDH1 peptide vaccine. Receptors were obtained from a middle-aged man with glioma.

The chain carries TRBV6-5 and TRBJ2-7, with D perhaps being TRBD1 or TRBD2 (6 bases each). V lost 6 bases to trimming and J lost 6 bases, with 15 bases between them. CDR3 length: 13 residues. CDR1 MNHEY and CDR2 SVGAGI come from the germline V gene. CDR3 coding DNA: TGTGCCAGCAGCAACTACGGAGGGGGCGAGCAGTACTTC. This codes for CASSNYGGGEQYF.

This rearrangement joins TRBV5-1 to TRBJ2-3; D remains unclear. The germline V and J ends were trimmed by 4 bases and 5 bases, with 8 bases remaining between them. Germline values: CDR1 SGHRS, CDR2 YFSETQ. This CDR3 has 12 residues. CDR3 sequence: CASSVLEDTQYF. The CDR3 nucleotides are TGCGCCAGCAGCGTGCTTGAAGATACGCAGTATTTT.

This clone showed up just a few times. J is TRBJ1-1 and V is TRBV28; the D gene is possibly TRBD1 (5 bases). CDR1 and CDR2 (germline): MDHEN, SYDVKM. The CDR3 length is 17 residues. Trimming shortened V by 1 base and J by 1 base, and 16 bases separated the two germline ends. The CDR3 DNA sequence: TGTGCCAGCAGTTTATTTGGTCTGGGACCGAAGAACACTGAAGCTTTCTTT. Its protein product is CASSLFGLGPKNTEAFF.

The chain employs TRBV9 and TRBJ1-4; D remains ambiguous. Trimming shortened V by 2 bases and J by 0 bases, and 5 bases separated the two germline ends. The CDR3 sequence is 14 residues long. Per germline, CDR1 SGDLS and CDR2 YYNGEE. The CDR3 bases are TGTGCCAGCAGCGTGAGTGCAACTAATGAAAAACTGTTTTTT. Its translation is CASSVSATNEKLFF.

The V call is TRBV5-4, the J call TRBJ2-6, with D possibly TRBD2 on 5 matching bases. With 4 bases removed from V and 3 bases from J, the gap between germline ends came to 11 bases. The CDR3 is 15 amino acids. Germline CDR1 is SGHNT and CDR2 is YYREEE (reference sequence). CDR3 in DNA: TGTGCCAGCAGCCTCACGCGGGTTGGGGCCAACGTCCTGACTTTC. Translated: CASSLTRVGANVLTF.

The V call is TRBV10-3, the J call TRBJ1-3; a weak D match, TRBD1 (6 bases). The CDR3 has 15 amino acids. Germline-derived CDR1 and CDR2 are ENHRY and SYGVKD. The ends were cut back, 4 bases at V and 0 bases at J, with 10 bases in the middle. The CDR3 DNA reads TGTGCCATCAGTGCGGACAGCCACTCTGGAAACACCATATATTTT. Protein: CAISADSHSGNTIYF.

J is TRBJ1-5 and V is TRBV30; D gene uncertain. There are 13 residues in the CDR3. Germline V CDR1 and CDR2: GTSNPN, SVGIG (reference sequence). V was trimmed by 4 bases and J by 3 bases, leaving 10 bases between them. CDR3 protein: CAWKEVNNQPQHF. The CDR3 nucleotides read TGTGCCTGGAAGGAGGTAAACAATCAGCCCCAGCATTTT.

This clone was seen only a few times. The rearrangement links TRBV28 to TRBJ1-1; D is uncertain. The germline V gene encodes CDR1 MDHEN and CDR2 SYDVKM. V shed 5 bases and J shed 1 base, with 5 bases lying between them. This CDR3 has 12 amino acids. The CDR3 coding sequence is TGTGCCAGCAGTCTCGAGAACACTGAAGCTTTCTTT. Protein sequence: CASSLENTEAFF.

The rearrangement joins TRBV5-1 to TRBJ2-7; 10 bases are shared with TRBD1. Germline trimming cut 1 base from V and 4 bases from J; bases unmatched to any gene: 17. Germline V lookup: CDR1 SGHRS, CDR2 YFSETQ. CDR3 length: 19 residues. CDR3 residues: CASSLSSPTYDRGLYEQYF. DNA of the CDR3: TGCGCCAGCAGCTTGTCATCCCCCACTTACGACAGGGGGCTATACGAGCAGTACTTC.

There are a few counts of this clone. V gene TRBV7-9 combines with J gene TRBJ2-2; D unclear. Trimming removed 5 bases at V and 9 bases at J, with 10 bases between. Germline V gives CDR1 SEHNR, CDR2 FQNEAQ (reference sequence). The CDR3 runs to 12 residues. The CDR3 nucleotides are TGTGCCAGCAGCGTCGTAGGGAGGGAGCTGTTTTTT. This sequence encodes CASSVVGRELFF.

As DNA, the CDR3 is TGTGCCAGCAGCCTTCGGGTCGACGGGACCCAGTACTTC. Residues: CASSLRVDGTQYF. The chain links TRBV14 to TRBJ2-5; D is ambiguous. V was clipped by 4 bases and J by 7 bases, with 13 bases between them. Germline lookup yields CDR1 SGHDN and CDR2 FVKESK. The CDR3 has 13 residues.

As DNA, the CDR3 is TGTGCCAGCAGCTTACTAGATCGGCATGAGCAGTTCTTC. It translates to CASSLLDRHEQFF. The V and J genes are TRBV7-2 and TRBJ2-1; D gene unclear. Germline V lookup: CDR1 SGHTA, CDR2 FQGNSA. V was cut by 2 bases and J by 8 bases, with 10 bases left in between. The CDR3 is 13 amino acids.

This clone was counted a few times. The chain has TRBV5-1 and TRBJ2-5, with 7 bases matching TRBD1. Germline loops: CDR1 SGHRS, CDR2 YFSETQ. There are 15 residues in the CDR3. Trimming at V came to 1 base and at J to 1 base, leaving 4 bases not matched to a gene. CDR3 coding DNA: TGCGCCAGCAGCTTGTCAGGGACAGCCCAAGAGACCCAGTACTTC. Its protein is CASSLSGTAQETQYF.

The J gene is TRBJ2-1, the V gene TRBV15, with a weak D call TRBD2 (6 bases). Germline V gene lookup returns CDR1 LNHNV and CDR2 YYDKDF (reference sequence). CDR3 size: 14 residues. Trimming left V 7 bases short and J 9 bases short, with 19 bases between. The CDR3: CATTSSGGAGEQFF. The CDR3 DNA follows: TGTGCCACCACCAGTTCCGGAGGGGCGGGTGAGCAGTTCTTC.

The V and J genes are TRBV9 and TRBJ1-1; no clear D. The CDR3 spans 14 residues. Per the germline V gene, CDR1 is SGDLS and CDR2 is YYNGEE. The V gene lost 0 bases and the J gene lost 1 base, with 7 bases spanning the gap. CDR3 amino acids: CASSVAPGNTEAFF. CDR3 sequence (DNA): TGTGCCAGCAGCGTAGCCCCAGGGAACACTGAAGCTTTCTTT.

The chain links TRBV6-5 to TRBJ1-4; D is ambiguous. The germline V gene encodes CDR1 MNHEY and CDR2 SVGAGI. V was cut by 6 bases and J by 0 bases, with 8 bases left in between. This CDR3 contains 14 residues. Written as DNA, the CDR3 is TGTGCCAGCAGACCCGCCCCAACTAATGAAAAACTGTTTTTT. Amino acid sequence: CASRPAPTNEKLFF.

V gene TRBV5-1 combines with J gene TRBJ2-6, with 9 positions matching TRBD1. From germline, CDR1 is SGHRS and CDR2 YFSETQ. This CDR3 region has 16 residues. After removal of 7 bases from V and 4 bases from J, the junction contained 9 bases not matched to a gene. The CDR3 is CASEEQGASGANVLTF. The CDR3 DNA sequence: TGCGCCAGCGAAGAACAGGGGGCGTCAGGGGCCAACGTCCTGACTTTC.

The genes are TRBV15 and TRBJ1-4, with D uncertain. The CDR3 totals 13 residues. V lost 3 bases to trimming and J lost 8 bases, with 10 bases between them. CDR1 and CDR2 (germline): LNHNV, YYDKDF (reference sequence). CDR3 amino acids: CATSRGVSEKLFF. In DNA form, the CDR3 reads TGTGCCACCAGCAGGGGAGTTTCCGAAAAACTGTTTTTT.

The chain combines TRBV19 with TRBJ1-1; 7 bases map to TRBD1. V lost 5 bases to trimming and J lost 6 bases; unmatched junction nucleotides: 15. Per the germline V gene, CDR1 is LNHDA and CDR2 is SQIVND (reference sequence). The CDR3 runs to 16 residues. The CDR3 protein is CASSRAGRTGPPEAFF. In DNA form, the CDR3 reads TGTGCCAGTAGTCGAGCCGGACGGACAGGTCCCCCTGAAGCTTTCTTT. The entire variable domain, with the rest obtained from reference TRBV19 and TRBJ1-1, is as follows: DGGITQSPKYLFRKEGQNVTLSCEQNLNHDAMYWYRQDPGQGLRLIYYSQIVNDFQKGDIAEGYSVSREKKESFPLTVTSAQKNPTAFYLCASSRAGRTGPPEAFFGQGTRLTVV.

V usage is TRBV4-3 and J usage is TRBJ1-1; D not resolved. The CDR3 covers 14 residues. Germline lookup yields CDR1 LGHNA and CDR2 YSLEER. Deletions cut 0 bases from V and 8 bases from J, with 13 bases between. The chain's CDR3 is CASSQDRGRPEAFF. The DNA of the CDR3 is TGCGCCAGCAGCCAAGATCGTGGCAGGCCGGAAGCTTTCTTT.

V and J are TRBV6-5 and TRBJ1-4; TRBD1 matches at 9 bases. Germline V gene sequence: CDR1 MNHEY, CDR2 SVGAGI. The ends lost 6 bases at V and 8 bases at J; junction bases unmatched: 10. The CDR3 consists of 15 residues. For the CDR3, the DNA is TGTGCCAGCAGCTCAGGACAGGGGAGTAGGGAAAAACTGTTTTTT. Amino acid sequence: CASSSGQGSREKLFF.

The J gene is TRBJ2-7, the V gene TRBV18; 9 bases line up with TRBD1. Germline V gene lookup returns CDR1 KGHSH and CDR2 LQKENI. The J segment lost 4 bases and the V segment lost 2 bases, leaving 0 bases of the junction unmatched. The CDR3 is 13 amino acids. CDR3 DNA sequence: TGTGCCAGCTCACCAGGGACAGGGTACGAGCAGTACTTC. Amino acids: CASSPGTGYEQYF.

This rearrangement joins TRBV23-1 to TRBJ1-2; D is unresolved. TRBV23-1 counts as an open reading frame of uncertain function. V was shortened by 7 bases and J by 2 bases, with 8 bases between the two germline ends. The length of the CDR3 is 12 residues. CDR3 in DNA: TGCGCCAGCACTGGCAGGAACTATGGCTACACCTTC. It translates to CASTGRNYGYTF.

V gene TRBV18 combines with J gene TRBJ2-7; perhaps TRBD2 as D (6 bases). Trimming took 6 bases from V and 3 from J, leaving 12 bases between them. The CDR3 totals 13 residues. CDR1 and CDR2 (germline): KGHSH, LQKENI. The CDR3 reads CASSTTGGYEQYF. The CDR3 DNA sequence: TGTGCCAGCTCTACCACCGGGGGCTACGAGCAGTACTTC.

The chain has TRBV7-2 and TRBJ2-2; D ambiguous. The CDR3 covers 16 residues. Trimming took off 8 bases at V and 6 bases at J, with 22 bases between the two ends. CDR1 is SGHTA and CDR2 is FQGNSA in the germline V gene. The DNA for the CDR3 is TGTGCCAGCTCTCAACCCCCAGGTGGTTTCCCCGGGGAGCTGTTTTTT. Protein: CASSQPPGGFPGELFF.

The rearrangement uses TRBV7-2 and TRBJ2-1, with D possibly TRBD1 on 7 matching bases. The germline V gene has CDR1 SGHTA and CDR2 FQGNSA. The CDR3 covers 15 residues. V was pared by 2 bases and J by 8 bases, with 16 bases between. The CDR3 protein is CASSLRRGRNDEQFF. CDR3 bases: TGTGCCAGCAGCTTAAGGAGGGGGCGAAACGATGAGCAGTTCTTC. The whole variable domain, remainder taken from reference TRBV7-2 and TRBJ2-1, is GAGVSQSPSNKVTEKGKDVELRCDPISGHTALYWYRQSLGQGLEFLIYFQGNSAPDKSGLPSDRFSAERTGGSVSTLTIQRTQQEDSAVYLCASSLRRGRNDEQFFGPGTRLTVL.

V gene TRBV5-1 combines with J gene TRBJ2-7; D is ambiguous. The CDR3 extends over 16 amino acids. CDR1 SGHRS and CDR2 YFSETQ come from the germline V gene. Trimming took off 0 bases at V and 4 bases at J, with 17 bases between the two ends. CDR3 residues: CASSLAMAERSYEQYF. The CDR3 DNA is TGCGCCAGCAGCTTGGCAATGGCAGAGCGTTCGTACGAGCAGTACTTC.

V and J are TRBV27 and TRBJ2-4; no clear D. Germline V gene sequence: CDR1 MNHEY, CDR2 SMNVEV (reference sequence). The V end lost 3 bases, the J end lost 2 bases, and 11 bases lay between the germline ends. This CDR3 contains 15 residues. The CDR3 is CASSFRPESKNIQYF. The CDR3 region has the DNA TGTGCCAGCAGTTTCCGCCCTGAGTCCAAAAACATTCAGTACTTC.

The chain employs TRBV2 and TRBJ2-3; no clear D. CDR1 and CDR2 from the germline V gene are SNHLY and FYNNEI. The CDR3 consists of 12 residues. The V gene lost 5 bases and the J gene lost 4 bases, with 7 bases spanning the gap. The chain's CDR3 is CASSYGPDTQYF. CDR3 in DNA: TGTGCCAGCAGTTACGGACCAGATACGCAGTATTTT.